This record concerns one T cell receptor beta chain sequence. Germline V CDR1 and CDR2: LGHDT, YNNKEL (reference sequence). The CDR3 spans 14 residues. Trimming shortened V by 2 bases and J by 1 base, and 8 bases separated the two germline ends. The sample comes from a study of CD8 T cells in Susac syndrome. Through negative isolation, CD4+ and CD8+ T cells were obtained, while TEMRA cells were enriched using FACS. Random-hexamer reverse transcription was applied to about 0.5 to 1 ug RNA. With immunoSEQ multiplex PCR, TCR beta CDR3 was amplified across 54 Vbeta and 13 Jbeta. TCRdb processed the immunoSEQ multiplex PCR reads anew with MiXCR; each CDR3 protein has one entry. The table lists approximately 160,000 distinct CDR3 sequences, around 95% of them singletons.

Sequencing was carried out using CD4+ T cells from PBMCs. The TCR was taken from a human donor in good health. The genes are TRBV3-1 and TRBJ2-5, with TRBD2 as a possible D gene (5 bases). CDR3 amino acids: CASSQPGFQETQYF. DNA for the CDR3: TGTGCCAGCAGCCAACCGGGATTCCAAGAGACCCAGTACTTC.